This T cell receptor (delta chain) stems from a study of gamma-delta T cells after stem cell transplantation (TCRdb year 2016). CDR1 is given as GEAIGNYY and CDR2 as EKD, both from the germline V gene. The CDR3 runs 16 residues from the cysteine to the phenylalanine. The entry retains the CDR3 DNA only, 48 bases that are in frame from base 1. This clone was seen more than once but under ten times. Its binding antigen is unknown. TCRdb's entry gives the protein of a much larger clone, which mismatches this DNA's translation at residue 13, likely from a read error; the protein reported here is translated from the DNA. To prepare the library, RT-PCR was applied. For sequencing, an Illumina MiSeq was employed. Clone calls in TCRdb were regenerated from the public reads with CATT, after which identical DNA sequences shared one row. The sample includes around 16,000 delta-chain clones, with roughly 9% observed a single time. In total, the top ten clones hold less than 80% of the sample.

The clonotype originates from a human donor. It is not recorded whose cells these are; they may come from a transplant donor. The sequenced sample was gamma-delta T cells. In this chain, TRDV2 is recombined with TRDJ1, and TRDD3 aligns with 12 junction nucleotides. The DNA reads as follows: TGTGCCTGTGACGCCTTGCTGGGGGATACGCCCGATGAACTCATCTTT. It translates to CACDALLGDTPDELIF.